This TCR beta chain originates from a study of blood T cell repertoires in COVID-19. About the study: PBMCs, B-cell-depleted T cells, or T cells provided the cDNA or gDNA that made up the material.

J gave up 8 bases and V 7 bases, and 7 bases lay outside the gene matches. Germline V gene lookup returns CDR1 LNHDA and CDR2 SQIVND (reference sequence). CDR3 length: 12 residues. Assay: immunoSEQ multiplex PCR; the TCRdb copy retains only in-frame clones and omits some. The sample yields 250,000 to 300,000 clones, roughly 90% seen once. Participants were aged about 18 to 100 years from approximately 25 US areas. Donors in Cohort 3 who had recovered were those with two negative PCRs, healthcare professional clearance, or resolution of their symptoms. Specimen: PBMCs or T cells enriched from blood (not recorded which). The rearrangement joins TRBV19 to TRBJ1-2; 7 positions agree with TRBD1. The sequence derives from a woman aged 40 to 49 who had recovered from COVID-19. The CDR3 reads CASTPPGGGYTF. CDR3 nucleotides: TGTGCCAGTACCCCCCCAGGGGGAGGCTACACCTTC.